These 25 T cell receptor beta chains came from one sample sequenced in a study of blood T cell repertoires in COVID-19. Here immunoSEQ multiplex PCR was the method, and the copy in TCRdb shows in-frame clones only, minus some. This sample yields roughly 350,000 clones, of which over 75% are seen a single time; 8% to 13% belongs to the top ten. The sequencing input was peripheral blood. These receptors were obtained from a woman aged 25 to 39 with COVID-19, enrolled during active disease.

The chain has TRBV10-3 and TRBJ2-1, with 7 positions matching TRBD2. The V gene end was trimmed by 5 bases and the J gene end by 0 bases; junction bases not matched to a gene: 7. Germline loops: CDR1 ENHRY, CDR2 SYGVKD. The CDR3 length is 16 residues. The CDR3 nucleotides are TGTGCCATCAGTCCTAGCGGAAACAGCTCCTACAATGAGCAGTTCTTC. Its translation is CAISPSGNSSYNEQFF.

The rearrangement joins TRBV7-2 to TRBJ1-5; possibly TRBD1 for D (5 bases). The CDR3 loop spans 14 amino acids. Germline V gives CDR1 SGHTA, CDR2 FQGNSA. V was shortened by 1 base and J by 4 bases, with 8 bases between the two germline ends. The CDR3 DNA is TGTGCCAGCAGCTTAGTTCGGGGGAATCAGCCCCAGCATTTT. It translates to CASSLVRGNQPQHF.

The sample holds one count of this clone. The genes are TRBV28 and TRBJ2-7; 9 bases are a match to TRBD2. The V and J ends lost 4 bases and 2 bases, in that order; junction bases with no gene match: 9. CDR1 is MDHEN, CDR2 SYDVKM, per germline. This CDR3 is built from 16 residues. CDR3 sequence (DNA): TGTGCCAGCAGTTCCTCCTCAGCGGGAGGTCCCTACGAGCAGTACTTC. It yields the protein CASSSSSAGGPYEQYF. Supplemented by reference TRBV28 and TRBJ2-7, the full variable domain reads DVKVTQSSRYLVKRTGEKVFLECVQDMDHENMFWYRQDPGLGLRLIYFSYDVKMKEKGDIPEGYSVSREKKERFSLILESASTNQTSMYLCASSSSSAGGPYEQYFGPGTRLTVT.

The J gene is TRBJ2-1, the V gene TRBV29-1; 7 positions match TRBD1. Germline V lookup: CDR1 SQVTM, CDR2 ANQGSEA. V gave up 7 bases and J gave up 1 base; unmatched junction bases: 4. The CDR3 is made up of 13 amino acids. The CDR3 bases are TGCAGCGGCAGGGACAGTTCCTACAATGAGCAGTTCTTC. Amino acids: CSGRDSSYNEQFF.

This chain uses TRBV6-5 with TRBJ1-1; TRBD1 matches 7 bases. The CDR3 totals 14 residues. Looked up from germline, CDR1 is MNHEY and CDR2 is SVGAGI. The V segment lost 6 bases and the J segment 6 bases; nucleotides outside the gene matches: 10. The CDR3 nucleotides are TGTGCCAGCAGCCAAACCCTGACAGGGCCTGAAGCTTTCTTT. Its protein product is CASSQTLTGPEAFF.

The chain couples TRBV25-1 to TRBJ2-3; the match to TRBD2 covers 10 bases. The CDR3 consists of 15 residues. Germline V CDR1 and CDR2: MGHDK, SYGVNS. V shed 5 bases and J 6 bases; nucleotides not matched to a gene: 8. CDR3 in DNA: TGTGCCAGCAGTTCCGGGACTAGCGTGGGCGATACGCAGTATTTT. As protein: CASSSGTSVGDTQYF.

The J gene is TRBJ2-1, the V gene TRBV2, with D maybe TRBD1 (5 bases). Per germline, CDR1 SNHLY and CDR2 FYNNEI. Trimming cost V 6 bases and J 10 bases, with 16 bases left between them. The CDR3 is 13 amino acids. The CDR3 region has the DNA TGTGCCAGCAGGGCCCCCAGACCAGGGGAGCAGTTCTTC. This sequence encodes CASRAPRPGEQFF.

The genes are TRBV11-1 and TRBJ2-2, with 9 bases matching TRBD1. V gave up 5 bases and J gave up 5 bases; unmatched junction bases: 6. The CDR3 runs 15 residues. CDR1 SGHAT and CDR2 FQDESV come from the germline V gene (reference sequence). CDR3 sequence: CASSSGTGLTGELFF. Written as DNA, the CDR3 is TGTGCCAGCAGCAGCGGGACAGGGCTTACCGGGGAGCTGTTTTTT.

The V and J genes are TRBV28 and TRBJ2-7; 11 positions agree with TRBD1. Trimming removed 6 bases from V and 7 bases from J; junction bases left unmatched: 5. The germline V gene has CDR1 MDHEN and CDR2 SYDVKM. The CDR3 is 13 amino acids. The CDR3: CASRRTGGIEQYF. The CDR3 nucleotides read TGTGCCAGCAGACGGACAGGGGGCATTGAGCAGTACTTC.

This clone was picked up one time. V is TRBV30 and J is TRBJ2-1; the D gene is possibly TRBD2 (5 bases). This CDR3 is built from 15 residues. Between the trimmed V and J ends, which lost 0 bases and 6 bases, there was a span of 15 bases. The germline gives CDR1 GTSNPN, CDR2 SVGIG (reference sequence). In DNA, the CDR3 is TGTGCCTGGAGTGTAATGGGGAAGGCGGGCAATGAGCAGTTCTTC. Encoded protein: CAWSVMGKAGNEQFF. Looking up the rest from reference TRBV30 and TRBJ2-1 gives the full variable domain: SQTIHQWPATLVQPVGSPLSLECTVEGTSNPNLYWYRQAAGRGLQLLFYSVGIGQISSEVPQNLSASRPQDRQFILSSKKLLLSDSGFYLCAWSVMGKAGNEQFFGPGTRLTVL.

Regarding this clone: The sample has other DNA sequences that encode this CDR3 too. The J gene is TRBJ1-1, the V gene TRBV10-3; D may be TRBD1 (6 bases). This CDR3 region has 13 residues. Germline V gene data show CDR1 as ENHRY and CDR2 as SYGVKD. Trimming left V 6 bases short and J 1 base short, with 9 bases between. The CDR3 sequence is CAIRLQGNTEAFF. The CDR3 DNA follows: TGTGCCATCAGGCTACAGGGGAACACTGAAGCTTTCTTT.

The rearrangement joins TRBV11-3 to TRBJ2-2; 10 bases line up with TRBD2. The CDR3 is made up of 17 amino acids. V shed 2 bases, J shed 4 bases, and the junction held 7 bases outside the gene matches. Germline V gene data show CDR1 as SGHNT and CDR2 as YENEEA. CDR3 in DNA: TGTGCCAGCAGCTTACTAGCGGGAGACGGGGTCACCGGGGAGCTGTTTTTT. Its translation is CASSLLAGDGVTGELFF.

The sample holds a few counts of this clone. The chain has TRBV4-3 and TRBJ2-7; 8 bases align to TRBD2. Germline V gene data show CDR1 as LGHNA and CDR2 as YSLEER. V shed 0 bases and J 0 bases; nucleotides not matched to a gene: 1. CDR3 length: 15 residues. The CDR3 loop is CASSQEAGGSYEQYF. Here the CDR3 DNA reads TGCGCCAGCAGCCAAGAGGCGGGGGGCTCCTACGAGCAGTACTTC.

This chain links TRBV6-6 with TRBJ2-7; tentatively, D is TRBD2 (6 bases). This CDR3 is 14 amino acids long. Germline CDR1 is MNHNY and CDR2 is SVGAGI (reference sequence). V lost 2 bases and J lost 5, with 13 bases in between. CDR3 in amino acids: CASSYDGGRNEQYF. In nucleotides, the CDR3 is TGTGCCAGCAGTTACGACGGGGGTAGGAACGAGCAGTACTTC.

The CDR3 reads CASDALGPLYGYTF. The CDR3 DNA is TGTGCCAGCGACGCCCTGGGGCCTCTCTATGGCTACACCTTC. The V and J genes are TRBV2 and TRBJ1-2; a weak D match, TRBD1 (5 bases). This CDR3 is 14 amino acids long. V lost 8 bases and J lost 4, with 17 bases in between. Germline CDR1 is SNHLY and CDR2 is FYNNEI.

The chain uses TRBV30 and TRBJ2-1, with D maybe TRBD2 (5 bases). Germline-derived CDR1 and CDR2 are GTSNPN and SVGIG (reference sequence). V was cut by 1 base and J by 7 bases, with 11 bases left in between. This CDR3 region has 13 residues. CDR3 nucleotides: TGTGCCTGGAGTGACGGGAAGGGAAATGAGCAGTTCTTC. This codes for CAWSDGKGNEQFF.

The chain carries TRBV19 and TRBJ2-5; 12 bases line up with TRBD2. Per germline, CDR1 LNHDA and CDR2 SQIVND (reference sequence). With V trimmed by 9 bases and J by 5 bases, 4 bases remained unmatched. This CDR3 has 13 amino acids. In DNA, the CDR3 is TGTGCCAGCTCCACTAGCGGGAGGGAGACCCAGTACTTC. Translation: CASSTSGRETQYF.

In its sample, this clone was seen once. J is TRBJ2-7 and V is TRBV11-2; tentatively, D is TRBD2 (6 bases). V lost 2 bases to trimming and J lost 6 bases, with 8 bases between them. The CDR3 totals 12 residues. CDR1 and CDR2 (germline): SGHAT, FQNNGV. The CDR3 bases are TGTGCCAGCAGCTTAACTAGCTCCGAGCAGTACTTC. Amino acids: CASSLTSSEQYF.

The chain is built from TRBV4-3 and TRBJ2-3; D ambiguous. The CDR3 runs 16 residues. Trimming took off 4 bases at V and 5 bases at J, with 19 bases between the two ends. In germline, CDR1 is LGHNA, CDR2 YSLEER. The CDR3, as DNA: TGCGCCAGCAGCCGTCAATACAGTGATGAATTAGATACGCAGTATTTT. As protein: CASSRQYSDELDTQYF.

This chain connects TRBV6-5 to TRBJ1-6; 11 bases are a match to TRBD1. Trimming cost V 4 bases and J 7 bases; bases outside gene matches: 6. The CDR3 totals 16 residues. The germline gives CDR1 MNHEY, CDR2 SVGAGI. The CDR3: CASSFVRDRGNSPLHF. The CDR3 DNA reads as TGTGCCAGCAGTTTCGTTCGGGACAGGGGGAATTCACCCCTCCACTTT.

The chain links TRBV9 to TRBJ2-7, with a possible D match to TRBD1 (6 bases). CDR3 size: 15 residues. Between the trimmed V and J ends, which lost 3 bases and 3 bases, there was a span of 16 bases. Germline CDR1 and CDR2: SGDLS and YYNGEE. The CDR3 here is CASSEKTGWSYEQYF. DNA of the CDR3: TGTGCCAGCAGCGAAAAGACAGGATGGAGCTACGAGCAGTACTTC.

The V and J genes are TRBV5-1 and TRBJ2-2; the D gene is possibly TRBD2 (6 bases). The CDR3 contains 15 residues. The V gene's germline CDR1 is SGHRS and CDR2 YFSETQ. Trimming left V 2 bases short and J 1 base short, with 9 bases between. CDR3 coding DNA: TGCGCCAGCAGCTTTAGCGGATTGAACACCGGGGAGCTGTTTTTT. Protein: CASSFSGLNTGELFF.

The chain is built from TRBV19 and TRBJ2-7, with 7 nucleotides matching TRBD1. The V and J ends lost 7 bases and 1 base, in that order; junction bases with no gene match: 7. Germline CDR1 LNHDA, CDR2 SQIVND (reference sequence). The CDR3 runs to 14 residues. CDR3 DNA sequence: TGTGCCAGTAATGGGGACAGTTCATCCTACGAGCAGTACTTC. Protein sequence: CASNGDSSSYEQYF.

This chain links TRBV10-3 with TRBJ1-5; D gene uncertain. Trimming shortened V by 10 bases and J by 3 bases, and 16 bases separated the two germline ends. The CDR3 length is 14 residues. Germline V gene data show CDR1 as ENHRY and CDR2 as SYGVKD. This CDR3 reads CATMAGGNNQPQHF. DNA of the CDR3: TGTGCCACCATGGCGGGAGGGAACAATCAGCCCCAGCATTTT.

The gene calls are TRBV10-3 and TRBJ1-1, with D possibly being TRBD1 (5 bases). CDR3 size: 15 residues. V was clipped by 2 bases and J by 3 bases, with 13 bases between them. Per germline, CDR1 ENHRY and CDR2 SYGVKD. The DNA for the CDR3 is TGTGCCATCAGTGAGGACGGGGGGTCGGACACTGAAGCTTTCTTT. Translating it yields CAISEDGGSDTEAFF.